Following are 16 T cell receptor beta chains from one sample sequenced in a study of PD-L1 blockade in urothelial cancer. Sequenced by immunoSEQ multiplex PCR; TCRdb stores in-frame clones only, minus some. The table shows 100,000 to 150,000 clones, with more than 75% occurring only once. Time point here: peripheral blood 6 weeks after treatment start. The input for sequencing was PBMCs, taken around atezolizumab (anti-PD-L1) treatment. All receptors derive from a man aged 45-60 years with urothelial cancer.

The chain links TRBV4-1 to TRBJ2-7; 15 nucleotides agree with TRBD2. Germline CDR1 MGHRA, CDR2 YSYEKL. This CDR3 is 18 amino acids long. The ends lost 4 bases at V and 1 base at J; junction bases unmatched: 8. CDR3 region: CASSLRTSGRVESYEQYF. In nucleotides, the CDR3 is TGCGCCAGCAGCCTCAGGACTAGCGGGAGGGTAGAGTCCTACGAGCAGTACTTC.

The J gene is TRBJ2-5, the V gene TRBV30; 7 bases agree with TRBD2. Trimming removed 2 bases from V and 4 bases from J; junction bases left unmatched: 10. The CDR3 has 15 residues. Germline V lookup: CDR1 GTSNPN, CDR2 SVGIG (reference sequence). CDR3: CAWSISSGTRETQYF. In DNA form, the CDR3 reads TGTGCCTGGAGTATTTCGAGCGGGACCAGAGAGACCCAGTACTTC.

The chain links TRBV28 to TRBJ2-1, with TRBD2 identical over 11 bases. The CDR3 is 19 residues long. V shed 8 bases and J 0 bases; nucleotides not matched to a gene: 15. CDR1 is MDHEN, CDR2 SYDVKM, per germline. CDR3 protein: CASHSLGTSGDSSYNEQFF. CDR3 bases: TGTGCCAGCCACTCCTTAGGGACTAGCGGAGATAGCTCCTACAATGAGCAGTTCTTC.

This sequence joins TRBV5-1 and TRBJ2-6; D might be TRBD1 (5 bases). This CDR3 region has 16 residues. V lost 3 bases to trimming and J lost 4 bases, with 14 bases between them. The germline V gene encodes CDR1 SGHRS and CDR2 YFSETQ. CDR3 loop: CASSWGTGAGANVLTF. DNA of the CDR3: TGCGCCAGCAGCTGGGGCACAGGAGCAGGGGCCAACGTCCTGACTTTC.

The CDR3 coding sequence is TGCGCCAGCAGCTCCAAATCAGGGTATGGCTACACCTTC. It is translated as CASSSKSGYGYTF. V is TRBV5-1 and J is TRBJ1-2, with D possibly being TRBD1 (5 bases). Trimming took 3 bases from V and 5 from J, leaving 11 bases between them. CDR1 is SGHRS, CDR2 YFSETQ, per germline. The CDR3 has 13 residues.

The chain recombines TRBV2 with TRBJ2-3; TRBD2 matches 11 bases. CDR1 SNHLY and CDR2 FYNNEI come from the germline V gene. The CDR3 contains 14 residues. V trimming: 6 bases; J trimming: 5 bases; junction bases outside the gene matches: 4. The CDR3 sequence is CASSELAGVDTQYF. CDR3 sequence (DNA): TGTGCCAGCAGCGAACTAGCGGGAGTAGATACGCAGTATTTT.

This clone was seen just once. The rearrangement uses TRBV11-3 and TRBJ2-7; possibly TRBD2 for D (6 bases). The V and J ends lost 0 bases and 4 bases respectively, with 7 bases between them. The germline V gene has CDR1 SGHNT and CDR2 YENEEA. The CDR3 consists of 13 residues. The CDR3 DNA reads TGTGCCAGCAGCTTAGAGGCGGGATACGAGCAGTACTTC. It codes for CASSLEAGYEQYF. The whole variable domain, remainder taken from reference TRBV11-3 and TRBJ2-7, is EAGVVQSPRYKIIEKKQPVAFWCNPISGHNTLYWYLQNLGQGPELLIRYENEEAVDDSQLPKDRFSAERLKGVDSTLKIQPAELGDSAVYLCASSLEAGYEQYFGPGTRLTVT.

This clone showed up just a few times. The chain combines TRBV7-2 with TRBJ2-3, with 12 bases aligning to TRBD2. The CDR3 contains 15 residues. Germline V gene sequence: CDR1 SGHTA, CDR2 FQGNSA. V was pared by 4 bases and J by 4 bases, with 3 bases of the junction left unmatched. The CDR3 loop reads CASSWTSGIADTQYF. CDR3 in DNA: TGTGCCAGCAGCTGGACTAGCGGGATCGCAGATACGCAGTATTTT.

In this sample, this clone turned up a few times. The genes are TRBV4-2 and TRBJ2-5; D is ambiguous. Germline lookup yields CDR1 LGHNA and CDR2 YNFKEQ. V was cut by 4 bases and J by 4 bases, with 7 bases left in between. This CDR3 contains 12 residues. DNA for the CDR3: TGTGCCAGCAGCCGGGCCGGAGAGACCCAGTACTTC. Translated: CASSRAGETQYF.

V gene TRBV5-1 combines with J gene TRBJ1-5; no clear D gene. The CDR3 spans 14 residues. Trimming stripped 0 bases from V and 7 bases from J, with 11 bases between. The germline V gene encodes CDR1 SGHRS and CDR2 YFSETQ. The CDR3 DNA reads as TGCGCCAGCAGCTTGGATTTCAGCGGCCAGCCCCAGCATTTT. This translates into CASSLDFSGQPQHF.

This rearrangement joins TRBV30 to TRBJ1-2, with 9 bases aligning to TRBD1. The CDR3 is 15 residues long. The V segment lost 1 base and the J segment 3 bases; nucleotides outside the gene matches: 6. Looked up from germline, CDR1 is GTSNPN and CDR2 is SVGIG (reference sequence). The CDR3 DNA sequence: TGTGCCTGGAGTGGGACAGGGGAGAACTACTATGGCTACACCTTC. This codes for CAWSGTGENYYGYTF.

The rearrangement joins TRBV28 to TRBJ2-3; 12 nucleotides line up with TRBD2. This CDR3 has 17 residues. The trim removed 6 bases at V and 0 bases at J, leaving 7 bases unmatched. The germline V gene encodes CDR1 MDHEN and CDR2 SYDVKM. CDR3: CASRRLAGDLSTDTQYF. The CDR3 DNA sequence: TGTGCCAGCAGGAGACTAGCGGGAGATCTTAGCACAGATACGCAGTATTTT.

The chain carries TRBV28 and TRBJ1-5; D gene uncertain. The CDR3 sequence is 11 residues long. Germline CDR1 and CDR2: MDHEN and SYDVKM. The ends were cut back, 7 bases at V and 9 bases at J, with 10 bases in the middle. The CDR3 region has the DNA TGTGCCAGCACCGCCCTCGGGCCCCAGCATTTT. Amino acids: CASTALGPQHF.

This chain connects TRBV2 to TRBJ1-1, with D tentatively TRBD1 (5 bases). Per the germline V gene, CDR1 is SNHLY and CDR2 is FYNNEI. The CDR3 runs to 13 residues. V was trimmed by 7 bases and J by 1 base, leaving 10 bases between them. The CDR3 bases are TGTGCCAGCAAGGCAGGGCGGAACACTGAAGCTTTCTTT. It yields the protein CASKAGRNTEAFF.

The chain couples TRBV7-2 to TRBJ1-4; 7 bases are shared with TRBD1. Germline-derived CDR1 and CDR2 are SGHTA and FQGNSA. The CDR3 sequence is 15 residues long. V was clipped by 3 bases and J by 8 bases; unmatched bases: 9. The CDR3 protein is CASSLSQGGREKLFF. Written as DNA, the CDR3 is TGTGCCAGCAGCTTGAGTCAAGGGGGCAGAGAAAAACTGTTTTTT.

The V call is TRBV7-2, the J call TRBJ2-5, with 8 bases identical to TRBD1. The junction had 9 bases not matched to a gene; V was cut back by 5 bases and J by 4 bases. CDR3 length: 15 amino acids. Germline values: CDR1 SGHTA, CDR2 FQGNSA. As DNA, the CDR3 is TGTGCCAGCAGCCGGCCTACAGGGGGGAGAGAGACCCAGTACTTC. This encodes CASSRPTGGRETQYF.